What follows are 10 T cell receptor beta chains derived from one specimen sequenced in a study of T cells after yellow fever vaccination. MiXCR, applied by TCRdb to the 5' RACE reads, yields one record per CDR3 protein. The sample yields approximately 550,000 distinct CDR3 sequences, roughly 19% seen once. The sequenced sample was PBMCs, obtained 15 days after the yellow fever booster vaccination. The receptors derive from a man in his thirties or forties who received the YFV17D yellow fever vaccine.

The V gene is TRBV3-1, the J gene TRBJ2-7; 7 bases line up with TRBD1. J lost 3 bases, V lost 1 base, and 3 bases had no gene match. There are 14 residues in the CDR3. Germline CDR1 LGHDT, CDR2 YNNKEL (reference sequence). The CDR3 spells CASSQVRDSYEQYF. The CDR3 DNA sequence: TGTGCCAGCAGCCAAGTCCGGGACAGCTACGAGCAGTACTTC.

This clonotype was found once. The chain uses TRBV5-1 and TRBJ2-7, with 9 bases matching TRBD2. Unmatched junction bases numbered 7, after V lost 3 bases and J lost 6 bases. Germline-derived CDR1 and CDR2 are SGHRS and YFSETQ. CDR3 size: 14 residues. The CDR3 here is CASSSAGGPFEQYF. In DNA form, the CDR3 reads TGCGCCAGCAGCTCGGCGGGAGGGCCTTTCGAGCAGTACTTC.

V and J are TRBV5-5 and TRBJ1-1, with no clear D. CDR3 length: 14 residues. The V and J ends lost 0 bases and 7 bases respectively, with 13 bases between them. The germline V gene has CDR1 SGHKS and CDR2 YYEKEE (reference sequence). The CDR3 loop reads CASSLGENSLEAFF. The CDR3, as DNA: TGTGCCAGCAGCTTGGGGGAGAACAGCCTTGAAGCTTTCTTT.

This chain connects TRBV29-1 to TRBJ2-1, with 11 bases aligning to TRBD2. With V trimmed by 6 bases and J by 7 bases, 23 bases remained unmatched. CDR3 length equals 19 residues. The V gene's germline CDR1 is SQVTM and CDR2 ANQGSEA. CDR3 bases: TGCAGCGTGTGGGGAGTTGGGCAGTCGACTAGCGGGATGAGAAATGAGCAGTTCTTC. The encoded protein is CSVWGVGQSTSGMRNEQFF.

The CDR3 region has the DNA TGTGCCAGCGGGAGACTAGCCTACGAGCAGTACTTC. Protein sequence: CASGRLAYEQYF. This chain connects TRBV6-2 or TRBV6-3 to TRBJ2-7; tentatively, D is TRBD2 (6 bases). Trimming removed 8 bases from V and 2 bases from J, with 10 bases in between. The germline CDR1 and CDR2 sequences are MNHEY and SVGEGT. This CDR3 spans 12 amino acids.

The chain joins TRBV7-2 to TRBJ2-1, with unresolved D. Trimming took off 5 bases at V and 2 bases at J, with 13 bases between the two ends. The CDR3 covers 15 residues. The V gene's germline CDR1 is SGHTA and CDR2 FQGNSA. The chain's CDR3 is CASSPPERPYNEQFF. CDR3 in DNA: TGTGCCAGCAGCCCCCCGGAGAGGCCCTACAATGAGCAGTTCTTC.

This clonotype was seen only a few times. The chain couples TRBV4-2 to TRBJ1-2, with 10 bases that match TRBD1. Germline CDR1 is LGHNA and CDR2 is YNFKEQ. The CDR3 consists of 15 residues. After removal of 3 bases from V and 7 bases from J, the junction contained 8 bases not matched to a gene. CDR3 nucleotide sequence: TGTGCCAGCAGCCATGCGTCGACAGGGGGCTCTGGCTACACCTTC. As protein: CASSHASTGGSGYTF.

This clonotype was detected many times. The gene calls are TRBV9 and TRBJ2-2, with D unresolved. CDR3 length: 13 residues. CDR1 and CDR2 (germline): SGDLS, YYNGEE. Trimming pared 0 bases from V and 5 bases from J, leaving 5 bases between. This chain's CDR3 is CASSVGITGELFF. CDR3 DNA sequence: TGTGCCAGCAGCGTAGGAATAACCGGGGAGCTGTTTTTT.

The chain links TRBV25-1 to TRBJ2-2; 12 bases align to TRBD2. The CDR3 is 15 residues long. Trimming took 3 bases from V and 5 from J; bases not matched to a gene: 1. The germline V gene encodes CDR1 MGHDK and CDR2 SYGVNS. The CDR3 is CASSDLAGGTGELFF. CDR3 coding DNA: TGTGCCAGCAGTGATCTAGCGGGAGGGACCGGGGAGCTGTTTTTT.

The CDR3 nucleotides read TGTGCCATCGGATCCCTCTACGAGCAGTACTTC. Its protein is CAIGSLYEQYF. The genes are TRBV10-3 and TRBJ2-7, with D hard to call. V was pared by 8 bases and J by 3 bases, with 8 bases between. Per germline, CDR1 ENHRY and CDR2 SYGVKD. The CDR3 loop spans 11 amino acids.